This entry lists 26 T cell receptor beta chains sequenced from one sample in a study of T cells after yellow fever vaccination (dated by TCRdb to the late 2010s). Library construction relied on 5' RACE. The sequencer listed for this sample is Illumina NovaSeq 6000. TCRdb's own reprocessing of the public reads used fastp at Q25 and MiXCR and kept productive beta chains. Records with the same CDR3 protein are collapsed into one entry carrying the most frequent genes and DNA. This sample is represented by some 260,000 distinct CDR3 sequences; over 4.5% of them were singletons. In total, the top ten clones hold 3% to 4% of the sample. Interpreted using the paper, the treatment or condition label stands for: live attenuated yellow fever vaccine strain. Specimen: CD4+ T cells sorted from PBMCs, collected on the day of the yellow fever booster vaccination. All receptors derive from a man in his late teens or twenties who received the YFV17D yellow fever vaccine.

V and J are TRBV6-5 and TRBJ1-2, with D possibly matching TRBD1 (6 bases). With 6 bases removed from V and 2 bases from J, the gap between germline ends came to 13 bases. The length of the CDR3 is 14 residues. CDR1 and CDR2 from the germline V gene are MNHEY and SVGAGI. This CDR3 is CASSLGQLNYGYTF. CDR3 nucleotide sequence: TGTGCCAGCAGCCTTGGACAGCTAAACTATGGCTACACCTTC.

This clonotype came up a few times. The J gene is TRBJ2-3, the V gene TRBV20-1; weak D call: TRBD2 (8 bases). This CDR3 is 14 amino acids long. Germline loops: CDR1 DFQATT, CDR2 SNEGSKA (reference sequence). With 6 bases removed from V and 3 bases from J, the gap between germline ends came to 16 bases. In nucleotides, the CDR3 is TGCAGTGCCAGACGGGGGGGACAGACAGATACGCAGTATTTT. This sequence encodes CSARRGGQTDTQYF.

This clonotype has ten or more counts. This chain links TRBV11-2 with TRBJ2-4; the D is unclear. Trimming took off 5 bases at V and 6 bases at J, with 8 bases between the two ends. In germline, CDR1 is SGHAT, CDR2 FQNNGV. The length of the CDR3 is 12 residues. The CDR3 DNA sequence: TGTGCCAGCAGCCCTACCTTAAACATTCAGTACTTC. It codes for CASSPTLNIQYF. Filled out from reference TRBV11-2 and TRBJ2-4, the complete variable domain reads EAGVAQSPRYKIIEKRQSVAFWCNPISGHATLYWYQQILGQGPKLLIQFQNNGVVDDSQLPKDRFSAERLKGVDSTLKIQPAKLEDSAVYLCASSPTLNIQYFGAGTRLSVL.

The chain employs TRBV19 and TRBJ1-1; a weak D match, TRBD1 (5 bases). The CDR3 runs 15 residues. The V gene lost 5 bases and the J gene lost 3 bases, with 16 bases spanning the gap. The germline CDR1 and CDR2 sequences are LNHDA and SQIVND (reference sequence). CDR3 DNA sequence: TGTGCCAGTAGTCGGGGGGTGCCACCCCACACTGAAGCTTTCTTT. Translating gives CASSRGVPPHTEAFF.

This chain links TRBV5-1 with TRBJ2-3; D gene ambiguous. The CDR3 has 13 amino acids. The germline V and J ends were trimmed by 0 bases and 14 bases, with 16 bases remaining between them. Germline V CDR1 and CDR2: SGHRS, YFSETQ. The DNA for the CDR3 is TGCGCCAGCAGCTTGGCCGGTCCCCCCCCCGCGTATTTT. It yields the protein CASSLAGPPPAYF.

This clonotype showed up just a few times. The chain employs TRBV7-2 and TRBJ2-4; 9 bases agree with TRBD2. The germline V gene encodes CDR1 SGHTA and CDR2 FQGNSA. Trimming at V came to 2 bases and at J to 8 bases, leaving 7 bases not matched to a gene. This CDR3 contains 15 residues. This chain's CDR3 is CASSLKVSSGDIQYF. CDR3 in DNA: TGTGCCAGCAGCTTAAAGGTCTCTAGCGGGGACATTCAGTACTTC. The whole variable domain, remainder taken from reference TRBV7-2 and TRBJ2-4, is GAGVSQSPSNKVTEKGKDVELRCDPISGHTALYWYRQSLGQGLEFLIYFQGNSAPDKSGLPSDRFSAERTGGSVSTLTIQRTQQEDSAVYLCASSLKVSSGDIQYFGAGTRLSVL.

This clonotype was detected ten times or more. As DNA, the CDR3 is TGTGCCAGCAGTCCCCGGTCGGGCACCGGGGAGCTGTTTTTT. Amino acid sequence: CASSPRSGTGELFF. The chain has TRBV27 and TRBJ2-2; D is unresolved. Germline V gene sequence: CDR1 MNHEY, CDR2 SMNVEV (reference sequence). V dropped 5 bases and J dropped 4 bases, with 11 bases sitting between them. The CDR3 length is 14 residues.

This clonotype was counted at least ten times. This chain links TRBV7-2 with TRBJ2-3; 7 bases are a match to TRBD1. The trim removed 6 bases at V and 2 bases at J, leaving 8 bases unmatched. The CDR3 has 15 residues. The germline CDR1 and CDR2 sequences are SGHTA and FQGNSA. CDR3 sequence reads: CASSPARGPTDTQYF. CDR3 nucleotide sequence: TGTGCCAGCAGTCCTGCTAGGGGGCCCACAGATACGCAGTATTTT.

This clonotype appeared a few times. The V gene is TRBV27, the J gene TRBJ1-2; maybe TRBD1 (6 bases). The CDR3 consists of 16 residues. Trimming took 7 bases from V and 2 from J, leaving 20 bases between them. Germline-derived CDR1 and CDR2 are MNHEY and SMNVEV (reference sequence). The CDR3 region is CASTPSWGRENYGYTF. Written as DNA, the CDR3 is TGTGCCAGCACCCCCTCCTGGGGGCGCGAAAACTATGGCTACACCTTC.

The chain employs TRBV7-8 and TRBJ2-1; unclear D gene. Between the trimmed V and J ends, which lost 1 base and 10 bases, there was a span of 8 bases. This CDR3 has 12 residues. Germline lookup yields CDR1 SGHVS and CDR2 FQNEAQ. CDR3 sequence: CASSLVVGEQFF. In nucleotides, the CDR3 is TGTGCCAGCAGCTTAGTGGTGGGGGAGCAGTTCTTC. The whole variable domain, remainder taken from reference TRBV7-8 and TRBJ2-1, is GAGVSQSPRYKVAKRGQDVALRCDPISGHVSLFWYQQALGQGPEFLTYFQNEAQLDKSGLPSDRFFAERPEGSVSTLKIQRTQQEDSAVYLCASSLVVGEQFFGPGTRLTVL.

This clonotype showed up many times. The chain recombines TRBV6-5 with TRBJ2-7, with TRBD1 matching 10 bases. The CDR3 extends over 16 amino acids. Trimming took 2 bases from V and 2 from J; bases not matched to a gene: 6. CDR1 is MNHEY, CDR2 SVGAGI, per germline. The CDR3 bases are TGTGCCAGCAGTTACATCGCCGGGACAGGGGCCTACGAGCAGTACTTC. Its protein is CASSYIAGTGAYEQYF.

In its sample, this clonotype was seen many times. At one end the junction does not follow the germline gene, possibly because of a read error. The chain recombines TRBV20-1 with TRBJ2-3, with D tentatively TRBD2 (5 bases). Germline assignment: CDR1 DFQATT and CDR2 SNEGSKA (reference sequence). This CDR3 comprises 12 residues. Here the CDR3 DNA reads TGCAGTGCTAGAGATGGGCCAGAGACTAACTTTTTT. Protein sequence: CSARDGPETNFF.

This clonotype has ten or more counts. The V call is TRBV4-3, the J call TRBJ1-4; D uncertain. CDR3 size: 13 residues. Germline CDR1 LGHNA, CDR2 YSLEER. V was shortened by 4 bases and J by 7 bases, with 10 bases between the two germline ends. The CDR3 protein is CASSRLGLEKLFF. The CDR3 nucleotides read TGCGCCAGCAGCCGGCTCGGGCTTGAAAAACTGTTTTTT.

V is TRBV11-2 and J is TRBJ1-1, with 7 bases that match TRBD1. Germline values: CDR1 SGHAT, CDR2 FQNNGV. The trim removed 4 bases at V and 1 base at J, leaving 3 bases unmatched. The CDR3 sequence is 14 residues long. In nucleotides, the CDR3 is TGTGCCAGCAGCTCTGGGGACAGGAACACTGAAGCTTTCTTT. Amino acids: CASSSGDRNTEAFF. Drawing the rest from reference TRBV11-2 and TRBJ1-1, the complete variable domain is EAGVAQSPRYKIIEKRQSVAFWCNPISGHATLYWYQQILGQGPKLLIQFQNNGVVDDSQLPKDRFSAERLKGVDSTLKIQPAKLEDSAVYLCASSSGDRNTEAFFGQGTRLTVV.

This clonotype was counted between two and nine times. The V and J genes are TRBV4-1 and TRBJ1-6; a weak D match, TRBD1 (5 bases). Germline V lookup: CDR1 MGHRA, CDR2 YSYEKL. This CDR3 has 18 residues. With 0 bases removed from V and 0 bases from J, the gap between germline ends came to 12 bases. CDR3 nucleotide sequence: TGCGCCAGCAGCCAAGATTTGGGGCCGAGCTCCTATAATTCACCCCTCCACTTT. Translating it yields CASSQDLGPSSYNSPLHF.

The chain uses TRBV28 and TRBJ1-2; no clear D. V lost 7 bases and J lost 4, with 4 bases in between. CDR3 size: 10 residues. The germline V gene encodes CDR1 MDHEN and CDR2 SYDVKM. CDR3 nucleotides: TGTGCCAGCAAAGGCTATGGCTACACCTTC. Residues: CASKGYGYTF.

The J gene is TRBJ1-2, the V gene TRBV6-2 or TRBV6-3; D uncertain. V was trimmed by 5 bases and J by 11 bases, leaving 12 bases between them. CDR3 length: 11 amino acids. Germline CDR1 MNHEY, CDR2 SVGEGT. CDR3 DNA sequence: TGTGCCAGCAGTCAATGGGGAAGATACACCTTC. This gives the protein CASSQWGRYTF.

This clonotype came up many times. The chain uses TRBV4-2 and TRBJ2-3; TRBD2 agrees at 9 bases. The germline V gene has CDR1 LGHNA and CDR2 YNFKEQ. The CDR3 loop spans 17 amino acids. Trimming at V came to 1 base and at J to 4 bases, leaving 9 bases not matched to a gene. CDR3 residues: CASSQVGAGGQADTQYF. The CDR3 nucleotides read TGTGCCAGCAGCCAAGTCGGCGCGGGGGGGCAAGCAGATACGCAGTATTTT.

This clonotype was detected ten times or more. The rearrangement joins TRBV7-2 to TRBJ2-1; TRBD2 matches at 10 bases. Germline V gene data show CDR1 as SGHTA and CDR2 as FQGNSA. The CDR3 loop spans 16 amino acids. V trimming: 5 bases; J trimming: 0 bases; junction bases outside the gene matches: 4. CDR3 nucleotide sequence: TGTGCCAGCAGCCCTAGCGGGGGCAGCTCCTACAATGAGCAGTTCTTC. Protein product: CASSPSGGSSYNEQFF. The full variable domain, rest sourced from reference TRBV7-2 and TRBJ2-1, is GAGVSQSPSNKVTEKGKDVELRCDPISGHTALYWYRQSLGQGLEFLIYFQGNSAPDKSGLPSDRFSAERTGGSVSTLTIQRTQQEDSAVYLCASSPSGGSSYNEQFFGPGTRLTVL.

The gene calls are TRBV29-1 and TRBJ2-3, with TRBD2 matching over 14 bases. This CDR3 comprises 13 residues. Germline CDR1 is SQVTM and CDR2 is ANQGSEA. V shed 6 bases, J shed 7 bases, and the junction held 3 bases outside the gene matches. The CDR3 reads CSVGLAGGNTQYF. The CDR3 nucleotides read TGCAGCGTCGGACTAGCGGGGGGCAATACGCAGTATTTT.

This clonotype has just a few counts. The genes are TRBV30 and TRBJ2-1; 7 nucleotides match TRBD2. This CDR3 has 12 residues. The germline CDR1 and CDR2 sequences are GTSNPN and SVGIG (reference sequence). Trimming took 5 bases from V and 16 from J; bases not matched to a gene: 14. The CDR3 DNA reads as TGTGCCTGGCTCCCTGGGGGGGGAAGGTTTTTCTTC. Its protein product is CAWLPGGGRFFF.

The chain carries TRBV6-5 and TRBJ1-2; no firm D call. Germline V gives CDR1 MNHEY, CDR2 SVGAGI. CDR3 size: 14 residues. V lost 0 bases to trimming and J lost 4 bases, with 9 bases between them. The CDR3 loop reads CASSYSARTYGYTF. CDR3 nucleotide sequence: TGTGCCAGCAGTTACTCTGCCAGGACCTATGGCTACACCTTC.

This clonotype was counted many times. The chain employs TRBV7-9 and TRBJ1-5, with D possibly matching TRBD1 (5 bases). Trimming took 5 bases from V and 3 from J, leaving 17 bases between them. Germline V gives CDR1 SEHNR, CDR2 FQNEAQ (reference sequence). The CDR3 sequence is 16 residues long. The CDR3 loop is CASSTGPGLDNQPQHF. CDR3 DNA sequence: TGTGCCAGCAGCACCGGCCCAGGGTTGGACAATCAGCCCCAGCATTTT.

This clonotype was observed many times. The chain uses TRBV4-3 and TRBJ2-3, with D maybe TRBD2 (5 bases). CDR1 LGHNA and CDR2 YSLEER come from the germline V gene. This CDR3 contains 16 residues. V gave up 0 bases and J gave up 6 bases, with 16 bases separating them. The DNA of the CDR3 is TGCGCCAGCAGCCAAGATCTAGCTAGTGGCTGGGATACGCAGTATTTT. This gives the protein CASSQDLASGWDTQYF.

The rearrangement uses TRBV20-1 and TRBJ2-5; no clear D. The CDR3 sequence is 15 residues long. Germline V CDR1 and CDR2: DFQATT, SNEGSKA (reference sequence). With 0 bases removed from V and 5 bases from J, the gap between germline ends came to 16 bases. CDR3 residues: CSARDRTSFEETQYF. For the CDR3, the DNA is TGCAGTGCTAGAGATCGCACTTCTTTCGAGGAGACCCAGTACTTC.

This clonotype occurred a few times. This sequence joins TRBV12-3 or TRBV12-4 and TRBJ2-6, with 10 bases fitting TRBD1. The V gene end was trimmed by 6 bases and the J gene end by 0 bases; junction bases not matched to a gene: 8. The CDR3 loop spans 18 amino acids. The CDR3 DNA reads TGTGCCAGCAGATCCGGACAGGGGGGACTCTCTGGGGCCAACGTCCTGACTTTC. Protein: CASRSGQGGLSGANVLTF.